This record concerns one T cell receptor beta chain sequence. The sample comes from a study of blood T cell repertoires in COVID-19. The CDR3 consists of 14 residues. Germline CDR1 reads LNHDA; CDR2 reads SQIVND (reference sequence). The V segment lost 4 bases and the J segment 8 bases; nucleotides outside the gene matches: 7. Measured with immunoSEQ multiplex PCR; TCRdb has only the in-frame clones, and not every one. The data contain roughly 43,000 clones, roughly 90% of them seen just once; the ten biggest clones take up 15%. The specimen sequenced was peripheral blood. The chain carries TRBV19 and TRBJ1-4; 7 nucleotides line up with TRBD1. This sequence originates from a man aged 60 to 75 with active COVID-19. CDR3 protein: CASSRDRVGEKLFF. The CDR3 nucleotides are TGTGCCAGTAGTAGAGACAGGGTAGGCGAAAAACTGTTTTTT.